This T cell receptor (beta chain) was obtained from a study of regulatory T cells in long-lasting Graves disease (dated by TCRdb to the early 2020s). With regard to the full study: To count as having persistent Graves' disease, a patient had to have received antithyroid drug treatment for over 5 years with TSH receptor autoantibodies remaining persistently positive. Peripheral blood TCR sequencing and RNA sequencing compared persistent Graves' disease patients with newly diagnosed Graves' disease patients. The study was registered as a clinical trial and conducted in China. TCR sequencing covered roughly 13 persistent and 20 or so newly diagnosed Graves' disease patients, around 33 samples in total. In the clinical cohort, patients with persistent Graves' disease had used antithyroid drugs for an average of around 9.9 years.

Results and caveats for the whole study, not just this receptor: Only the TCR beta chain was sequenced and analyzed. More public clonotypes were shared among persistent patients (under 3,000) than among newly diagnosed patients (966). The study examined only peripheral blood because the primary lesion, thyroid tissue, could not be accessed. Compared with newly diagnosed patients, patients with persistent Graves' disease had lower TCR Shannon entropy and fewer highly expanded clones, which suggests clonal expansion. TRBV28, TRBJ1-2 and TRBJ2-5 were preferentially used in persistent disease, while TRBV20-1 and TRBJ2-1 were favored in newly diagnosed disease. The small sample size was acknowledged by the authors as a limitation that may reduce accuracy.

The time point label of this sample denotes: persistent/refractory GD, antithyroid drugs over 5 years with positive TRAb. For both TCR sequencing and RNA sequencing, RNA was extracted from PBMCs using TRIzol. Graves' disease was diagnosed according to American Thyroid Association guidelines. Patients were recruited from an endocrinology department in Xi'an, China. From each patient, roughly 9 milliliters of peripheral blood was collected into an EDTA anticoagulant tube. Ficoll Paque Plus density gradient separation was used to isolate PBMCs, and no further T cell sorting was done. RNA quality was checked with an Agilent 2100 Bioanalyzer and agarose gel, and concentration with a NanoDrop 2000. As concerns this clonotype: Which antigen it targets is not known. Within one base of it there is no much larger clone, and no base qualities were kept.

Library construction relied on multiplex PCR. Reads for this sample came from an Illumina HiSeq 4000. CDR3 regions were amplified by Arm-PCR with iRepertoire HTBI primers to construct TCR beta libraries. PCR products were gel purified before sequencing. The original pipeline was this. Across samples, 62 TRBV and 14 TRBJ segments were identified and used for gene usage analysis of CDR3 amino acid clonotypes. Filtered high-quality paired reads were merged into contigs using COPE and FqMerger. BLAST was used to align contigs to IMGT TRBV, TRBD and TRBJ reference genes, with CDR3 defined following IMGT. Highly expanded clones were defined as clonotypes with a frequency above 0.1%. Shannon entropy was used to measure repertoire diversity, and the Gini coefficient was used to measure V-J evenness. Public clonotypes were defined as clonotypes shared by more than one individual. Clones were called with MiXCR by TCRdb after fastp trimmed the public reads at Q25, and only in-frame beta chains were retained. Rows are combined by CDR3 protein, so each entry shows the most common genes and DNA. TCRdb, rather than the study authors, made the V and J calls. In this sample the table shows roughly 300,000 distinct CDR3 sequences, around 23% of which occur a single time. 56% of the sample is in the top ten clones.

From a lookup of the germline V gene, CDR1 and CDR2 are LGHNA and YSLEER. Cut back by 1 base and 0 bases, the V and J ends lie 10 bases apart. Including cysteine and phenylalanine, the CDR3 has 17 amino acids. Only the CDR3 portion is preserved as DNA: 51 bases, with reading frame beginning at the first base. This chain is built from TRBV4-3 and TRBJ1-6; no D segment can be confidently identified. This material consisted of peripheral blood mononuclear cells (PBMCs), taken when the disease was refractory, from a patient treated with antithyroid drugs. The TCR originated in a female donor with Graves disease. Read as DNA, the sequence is TGCGCCAGCAGCCAAGTGTTGGCCAGCTCCTATAATTCACCCCTCCACTTT. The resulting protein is CASSQVLASSYNSPLHF.